This T cell receptor beta chain is from a study of T cell responses to AZD1222 COVID-19 vaccine. General study results and limits: Clonal diversity was possibly underestimated, and white British individuals and females predominated among donors. The span of vaccine-associated CD4 TCRs extended across spike, with dominance at 160-218 and 743-854. Reportedly, close to half of spike-specific TCRs are directed against unmutated variant regions. AZD1222 recipients seropositive at baseline numbered only six.

The germline V and J ends were trimmed by 3 bases and 6 bases, with 15 bases remaining between them. Germline CDR1 and CDR2: MNHEY and SMNVEV (reference sequence). The CDR3 is made up of 14 amino acids. The assay was immunoSEQ multiplex PCR, and TCRdb's table has in-frame clones only and misses some. In the table there are tens of thousands of clones, 65% to 85% of which are singletons. A word on this clone: No antigen is known for it.

This TCR was recovered from an adult who received the AZD1222 COVID-19 vaccine. The V and J genes are TRBV27 and TRBJ2-7, with a tentative D call TRBD1 (5 bases). Sequencing was performed on peripheral blood, taken 28 days after the second AZD1222 dose. The CDR3 coding sequence is TGTGCCAGCAGTTTCGCGGACACTCCGAGCGAGCAGTACTTC. Amino acid sequence: CASSFADTPSEQYF.